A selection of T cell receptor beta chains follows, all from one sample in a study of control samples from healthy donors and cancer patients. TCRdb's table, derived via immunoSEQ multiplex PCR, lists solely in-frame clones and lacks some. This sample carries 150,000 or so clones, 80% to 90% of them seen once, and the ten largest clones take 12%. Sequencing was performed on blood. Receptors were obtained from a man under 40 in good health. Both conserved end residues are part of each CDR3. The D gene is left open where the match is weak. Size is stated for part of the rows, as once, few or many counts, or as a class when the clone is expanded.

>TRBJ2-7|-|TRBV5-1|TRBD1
TGCGCCAGCAGCTCTGGGACAGGGGGAATCTACGAGCAGTACTTC
CASSSGTGGIYEQYF
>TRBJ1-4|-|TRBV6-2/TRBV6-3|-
TGTGCCAGCAGTTACTCGGGTGGGGTGTCAAGCCGCGAAAAACTGTTTTTT
CASSYSGGVSSREKLFF
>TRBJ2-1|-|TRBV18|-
TGTGCCAGCTCACCGGGGCTTCACAATGAGCAGTTCTTC
CASSPGLHNEQFF
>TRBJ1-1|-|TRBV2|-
TGTGCCAGCAGTGCGGGGGCTGAAGCTTTCTTT
CASSAGAEAFF
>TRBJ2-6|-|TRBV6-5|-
TGTGCCAGCGGGAGGAAATCTGGGGCCAACGTCCTGACTTTC
CASGRKSGANVLTF
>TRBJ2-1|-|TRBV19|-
TGTGCCAGTAGTATCATGTTCCGTCAGGGCCCCTACAATGAGCAGTTCTTC
CASSIMFRQGPYNEQFF
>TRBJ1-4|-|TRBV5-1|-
TGCGCCAGCAGCCCGACTACAACTAATGAAAAACTGTTTTTT
CASSPTTTNEKLFF
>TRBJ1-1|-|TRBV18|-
TGTGCCAGCTCATACTATCAGGGGTCGAACACTGAAGCTTTCTTT
CASSYYQGSNTEAFF
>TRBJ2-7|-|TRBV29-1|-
TGCAGCGTTGTCCCTGCGGAAGGGCTACACTACTACGAGCAGTACTTC
CSVVPAEGLHYYEQYF
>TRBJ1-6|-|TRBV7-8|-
TGTGCCAGCAGCTTGGGGCCTAATTCACCCCTCCACTTT
CASSLGPNSPLHF
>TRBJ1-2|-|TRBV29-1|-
TGCAGCGCCCTAGGGGGGGAACACAATGGCTACACCTTC
CSALGGEHNGYTF
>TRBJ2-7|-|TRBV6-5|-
TGTGCCAGCAGTTACTCGATTGGACAAGGAATTTACGAGCAGTACTTC
CASSYSIGQGIYEQYF
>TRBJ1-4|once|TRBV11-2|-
TGTGCCAGCAGTCTACTGGACGAAAAACTGTTTTTT
CASSLLDEKLFF
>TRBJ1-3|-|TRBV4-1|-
TGCGCCAGCAGCCGCCCGCAACAGGAGGGCCCCTCTGGAAACACCATATATTTT
CASSRPQQEGPSGNTIYF